What follows describes a single TCR beta chain. Antigen: not known. These data belong to a study of blood T cells in healthy people across ages. General study findings and limits: Higher diversity and more naive CD4+ cells were features of long-lived donors, compared to aged donors. Naive T cell percentage strongly correlated with TCR beta diversity.

Each individual donor underwent a draw of about 9.1 milliliters of peripheral blood. Using a J-beta primer mix together with a sample-barcoded 5' primer, a second PCR was run for roughly 6 to 11 cycles. TCRdb reprocessed the 5' RACE reads via MiXCR and lists one record per CDR3 protein. The table has 1.5 million to 1.9 million distinct CDR3 sequences, roughly 43% seen once. The TCR was taken from a young woman in good health. What was sequenced was blood.

As DNA, the CDR3 is TGCAGTGCTAGGGGGGTTGGCTCCTACAATGAGCAGTACTTC. Protein product: CSARGVGSYNEQYF. V gene TRBV20-1 combines with J gene TRBJ2-1; D tentatively reads TRBD1 or TRBD2 (5 bases each). The J call may be incorrect, as the DNA end agrees better with TRBJ2-7. The CDR3 is 14 residues long. Germline loops: CDR1 DFQATT, CDR2 SNEGSKA (reference sequence).